Reported below is one T cell receptor (beta chain). Antigen unknown. This sample stems from a study of human T cells and chemical hapten exposure. Study-wide results and caveats: No alteration of TCRs above 1 in 1000 frequency was seen with DPC sensitization.

Documented time point: healthy volunteer bleed at 6 weeks. It was from unfractionated whole blood that total RNA was extracted. In the original analysis: The number of TCRs in each sample had a median of approximately 90,000 and spanned about 23,224 to 690,600. TCRdb reanalysed the RACE reads using MiXCR and keeps one entry per CDR3 protein. What appears here as the V and J calls and clone size reflects TCRdb's work, not the paper's. The sample shows around 80,000 distinct CDR3 sequences, 8.6% of them seen only once. The sequenced sample consisted of whole blood. The clonotype comes from a male donor in good health. Some clones in this sample may be carry-over from other donors' samples.

Here the CDR3 reads CASSRRDSYGYTF. The CDR3 DNA follows: TGTGCCAGCAGTAGACGGGACAGCTATGGCTACACCTTC. The chain carries TRBV6-2 or TRBV6-3 and TRBJ1-2, with 7 bases lining up with TRBD1. Trimming at V came to 5 bases and at J to 4 bases, leaving 4 bases not matched to a gene. The CDR3 has 13 amino acids. CDR1 and CDR2 from the germline V gene are MNHEY and SVGEGT.